Here is one TCR beta chain with its context. There is no known antigen for this receptor. Base qualities are not recorded, but no much larger clone differs from it by a single base. This sample is drawn from a study of cytomegalovirus exposure and HLA in healthy donors (TCRdb year 2017). Concerning the study at large: In an earlier analysis of 550 to 750 of the donors, 250 to 300 Gb of sequence data and 100 million or so unique TCR beta sequences from about 179 million T cells were reported. An early release that covered roughly 600 HLA-typed donors contained approximately 300 gigabases of sequencing data and 70 million to 100 million unique TCR sequences. Of the approximately 370 genotyped donors, 81% were placed in the genetic ancestry cluster associated with self-reported Caucasian donors. The aim of the study was to test whether cataloging public T cell receptors could identify signatures of past pathogen exposure. The study profiled the T cell repertoires of 500 to 800 subjects by immunosequencing and related them to cytomegalovirus serostatus. In addition to the first cohort of around 670 subjects, a separate validation cohort of under 150 different subjects was used. The study combined high-throughput TCR immunosequencing, statistical association of individual TCRs with disease status, and machine learning to predict cytomegalovirus infection status. A later analysis re-analyzed previously published TCR beta repertoires from approximately 670 donors and added high-resolution HLA genotyping to study TCR occurrence patterns. In the later analysis, no new phenotypic data were used to find candidate immune exposures; instead, reliance was placed on TCR beta sequences and their occurrence across donors. In an earlier analysis of 587 of the donors, high-throughput TCR beta sequencing was used to judge whether each TCR beta V gene segment behaved as functional or pseudogenic. Donor age, sex, ethnicity and CMV serostatus were compiled alongside the repertoire data. Genome-wide SNP genotypes for about three fifths of the 666 donors were used in a later genetic analysis, which treated that subset as a discovery cohort. Every discovery cohort repertoire had been produced on one sequencing platform. HLA typing included class I and class II loci at four-digit resolution. The number of typed donors differed by locus: about 629-640 for A, B, C, DRB1 and DQB1; 522 for DQA1; 606 for DPA1; and around 470 for DPB1. About five DR-DQ haplotypes were handled as single units for association and clustering, since linkage in the cohort was strong. Across 398 genotyped donors of the cohort, an average of about 240,000 unique TCR beta nucleotide sequences per donor were sequenced, and around 20% of those sequences were non-productive.

The cohort consisted of hundreds of healthy bone marrow donors. Cohort members were all nominally healthy when sampled, although unrecorded immune exposures were likely present. The donor tested CMV seronegative, placing the donor among the 350 or so seronegative members of the cohort. A peripheral blood sample was provided by each donor, and peripheral blood mononuclear cells were used for TCR beta sequencing. The Qiagen DNeasy Blood Extraction Kit was used to extract genomic DNA from the blood cell samples. Results the study describes overall, beyond this receptor: Because HLA typing was missing for some donors at each locus, association tests included only the typed subset. An earlier analysis of 450 to 750 of the donors showed that most TCR beta V segments appeared in productive rearrangements either about 87% or about 30% of the time, which broadly matched IMGT annotations. Specific HLA alleles were associated with about 17,000 TCR beta sequences at a false discovery rate of 0.05 in a later analysis. It was suggested by the authors that the approach could potentially be generalized to other disease states and immunological phenotypes. Correlated functional status among segregating V segments might be attributable to linkage disequilibrium, but an unknown experimental factor could not be ruled out. Because counts were too low, fewer than 20 rarely observed V segments, including chromosome 9 orphons, were excluded from the earlier analysis of 587 of the donors. In a later genetic analysis, a missense DCLRE1C variant was associated with V-gene and J-gene trimming of TCR beta chains, and the association was replicated in an independent cohort. In vitro tests confirmed that a few of the cytomegalovirus-associated TCR beta chains recognize cytomegalovirus antigens. A later analysis found that TCR association rates varied across HLA loci, with DRB1 alleles showing the most associated TCRs and HLA-C alleles the fewest. The cohort was sequenced for TCR beta chains only, and without alpha or paired-chain data the features that could be detected were limited. Cytomegalovirus status was reported to be diagnosed by the classifier with high specificity and sensitivity in both the original and validation cohorts. When HLA alleles, especially DR and DQ, strongly co-occurred, TCR associations were difficult to assign to individual alleles. In a later genetic analysis, fewer N-insertions in productive TCRs were reported among donors in an Asian-associated ancestry cluster than the roughly 710-donor mean. The study gave a list of around 170 TCR beta chains associated with cytomegalovirus. CMV serostatus was the only immune exposure information available for the cohort. In a later analysis, HLA-associated TCR beta chains were found to be more clonally expanded and to have lower generation probabilities than equally common non-associated chains. A further reported finding was that TCR beta sequences accurately predicted the HLA-A and HLA-B alleles for most subjects in the first cohort. A group of highly shared sequence variants was considered likely to be a technical artifact of the sequencing pipeline. According to a later analysis, most CMV-associated TCR beta chains appeared to be HLA-restricted, and the HLA associations seemed to be driven largely by CMV exposure. A later analysis reported that several top co-occurrence clusters appeared linked to parvovirus B19, influenza, CMV and Epstein-Barr virus. Most TCR sequences were observed very rarely across donors, whereas some public TCRs were present in many individuals. The presence/absence analyses assumed that sequencing depth was roughly uniform across donors, and that assumption may not be true.

Library preparation was by the immunoSEQ multiplex PCR assay. For the multiplex PCR, a mixture combining 60 forward primers for TCR Vbeta segments and 13 reverse primers for TCR Jbeta segments was used. The CDR3 region of rearranged TCR beta genes was amplified from genomic DNA by a multiplex PCR assay. The Illumina HiSeq System was used to sequence the amplified TCR beta libraries as 87-base-pair reads. In the source study's methods: In a later analysis, some 80 million unique TCR beta chains were counted across the approximately 670 repertoires, and some 10 million of these chains were shared by at least two donors. A nearest-neighbor algorithm error-corrected the raw reads and collapsed the reads into unique sequences, merging closely related sequences to remove PCR and sequencing errors. CDR3 sequences were aligned to IMGT reference sequences to assign V, D and J gene segments. Each retained sequence needed at least a six-nucleotide match to both a V gene segment and a J gene segment. A rearrangement was called productive if the CDR3 had no stop codons and remained in frame with V and J, and every other rearrangement was called non-productive. Following IMGT convention, CDR3 was defined as the stretch from the second conserved V-encoded cysteine to the conserved J-encoded phenylalanine. The earlier analysis of 500 to 600 of the donors excluded sequences that lacked an unambiguous match to a single V gene segment. An earlier analysis of a few hundred of the donors classified V segments as functional when productive rearrangements were above 56.7% and as segregating when the standard deviation between donors was above 5%. A statistical classification framework was developed to diagnose cytomegalovirus status using the catalog of TCR beta chain sequences. A later analysis assigned V and J genes by comparing TCR nucleotide sequences with IMGT/GENE-DB human TR gene sequences. The TCRdist pipeline was used in a later analysis to assign CDR3 sequences and most-parsimonious VDJ recombination scenarios. A later analysis defined each TCR beta chain by its CDR3 amino acid sequence plus V-gene family, and excluded reads lacking a unique V-gene family. In a later analysis, some 600 highly shared, low-generation-probability nucleotide sequences were removed to address suspected cross-contamination and a sequencing artifact. In a later analysis, a clonal expansion index for each public chain was calculated from normalized within-repertoire ranks of inferred template counts. A later analysis computed generation probabilities with a VDJ recombination model fitted to out-of-frame rearrangements, and checked the results against IGoR. A later analysis scored TCR-TCR, TCR-HLA and TCR-CMV co-occurrence with hypergeometric tests, applying a repertoire-size bias correction to TCR pairs. In a later analysis, false discovery rates were estimated by permuting HLA or CMV assignments 20 times. A later analysis grouped co-occurring TCRs with DBSCAN, adding TCRdist sequence similarity when clustering within HLA-allele-positive subsets. For co-occurrence clustering, repertoires with fewer than 30,000 or more than 120,000 public chains were excluded, along with five repertoires with anomalous nucleotide sharing. TCRdb obtained this table from immuneACCESS and retained in-frame rearrangements with V and J assigned. These tables miss some clones; where compared with another copy, unresolved V genes account for less than half of the shortfall, and the remainder is unexplained. V, J and clone size were drawn from that table, and D and trimming were deduced from the DNA. The sample data list some 180,000 clones, and 87% of these were observed just once. The ten largest clones represent around 0.21% of the sample.

The TCR sequence derives from a girl in the first two years of life in good health and CMV-seronegative. Material: PBMCs.

CDR3 reads: CASSHPLAGRRETQYF. The DNA is as follows: TGCGCCAGCAGCCATCCCCTAGCGGGGCGGAGGGAGACCCAGTACTTC. The V and J segments used are TRBV4-1 and TRBJ2-5, with 9 bases in between that match TRBD2. CDR3 length: 16 amino acids, cysteine to phenylalanine. Only the CDR3 region is kept as DNA, spanning 48 bases read in frame from base 1. The V end gives up 3 bases and the J end 5 bases, leaving 10 bases in the junction not matched to a gene. CDR1 and CDR2, per the germline V gene, are MGHRA and YSYEKL.